This T cell receptor (beta chain) was sequenced during a study of T cells in Graves' hyperthyroidism and ophthalmopathy. Across the study: Prior to any treatment, at the point of initial diagnosis, peripheral blood was collected.

Using RNA transcripts as the source, TCR beta CDR3 regions were amplified. A set of HTBI primers served as the primers for a first-round RT-PCR of the TCR CDR3. TCRdb re-called the multiplex PCR reads through MiXCR, storing one row per CDR3 protein. Among hundreds of thousands of distinct CDR3 sequences listed, about 14% were seen once. In its sample, this clonotype was seen many times. Looked up from germline, CDR1 is MNHNS and CDR2 is SASEGT. The CDR3 loop spans 14 amino acids. With V trimmed by 6 bases and J by 5 bases, 6 bases remained unmatched. Ophthalmopathy in the patients scored at least 3 on Clinical Activity Score and at least 4 on NOSPECS grade, lasting under 3 months. Source material for PBMCs was roughly 10 ml fresh peripheral blood.

This clonotype was obtained from a woman between 35 and 50 years old with Graves' ophthalmopathy. The sample comprised blood. The rearrangement joins TRBV6-1 to TRBJ2-7; 11 bases map to TRBD1. CDR3 residues: CASSPGQGANEQYF. The CDR3 DNA reads TGTGCCAGCAGCCCCGGACAGGGGGCAAACGAGCAGTACTTC.